This entry concerns a single T cell receptor (beta chain). Its antigen remains undetermined. No base-level quality is on record; no much larger clone is a single base apart. Taken from the germline V gene (reference sequence), the CDR1 and CDR2 loops are MNHEY and SMNVEV. The junction shows trimming of 5 bases on V and 7 bases on J, plus 21 bases between the germline ends. Including the terminal cysteine and phenylalanine, the CDR3 comprises 15 residues. The DNA shown is the 45-base CDR3, in frame from base 1. Library preparation employed RT-PCR. The sample was run on an Illumina HiSeq 2500. TCRdb trimmed the raw reads at Q25, called clones with MiXCR and kept productive beta chains. One record per CDR3 amino acid sequence lists the most common genes and DNA. This sample lists about 650,000 distinct CDR3 sequences; more than 15% were detected once. The ten largest account for around a tenth of the sample.

This record belongs to a study of response to subunit inactivated influenza vaccine (dated by TCRdb to the late 2010s). Context from the whole study: To follow how T cells responded to a trivalent subunit inactivated influenza vaccine, the researchers relied on deep quantitative profiling of the T cell receptor repertoire. Results the study describes overall, beyond this receptor: The authors suggested that each seasonal influenza vaccination may recruit only a limited number of new T cells.

The sequence derives from a man aged 45-60 years who received an inactivated influenza vaccine. Donor details come from another sample of the same person, matched by shared clones. Sequenced here: PBMCs from blood, sampled 11 to 12 days after vaccination. The rearrangement combines TRBV27 with TRBJ2-7; TRBD2 could be the D gene, as 5 bases match. The nucleotides read TGTGCCAGCAGTCCCGCCTCCGGCGCGGGTCGGGAGCAGTACTTC. The translation is CASSPASGAGREQYF.